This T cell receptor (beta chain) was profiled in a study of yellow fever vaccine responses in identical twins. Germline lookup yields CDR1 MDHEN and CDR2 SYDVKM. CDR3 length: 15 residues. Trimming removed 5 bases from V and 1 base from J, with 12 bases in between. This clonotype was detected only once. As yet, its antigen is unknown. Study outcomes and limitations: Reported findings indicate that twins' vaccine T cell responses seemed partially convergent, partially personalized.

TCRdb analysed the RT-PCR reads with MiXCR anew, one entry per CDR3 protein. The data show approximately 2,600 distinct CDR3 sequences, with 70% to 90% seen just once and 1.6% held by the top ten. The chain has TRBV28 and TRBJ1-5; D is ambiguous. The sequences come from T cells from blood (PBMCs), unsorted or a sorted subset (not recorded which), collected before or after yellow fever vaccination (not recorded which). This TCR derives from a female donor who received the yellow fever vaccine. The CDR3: CASSTRWSSNQPQHF. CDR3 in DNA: TGTGCCAGCAGTACCCGGTGGAGCAGCAATCAGCCCCAGCATTTT.